This T cell receptor (beta chain) appears in the sequencing data of a study of control samples from healthy donors and cancer patients. Only in-frame clones appear in the TCRdb table, and some are missing; sequencing was by immunoSEQ multiplex PCR. The table has under 200,000 clones, roughly 88% seen once. V was clipped by 3 bases and J by 4 bases, with 22 bases between them. This CDR3 contains 18 residues. Per germline, CDR1 MGHDK and CDR2 SYGVNS. The rearrangement links TRBV25-1 to TRBJ1-3; no reliable D call. This TCR came from a woman in her 30s in good health. The sequenced sample was blood. DNA for the CDR3: TGTGCCAGCAGTGACCCATCTCGAACGGCAGGCCCGGGAAACACCATATATTTT. Protein product: CASSDPSRTAGPGNTIYF. Combining the CDR3 with reference TRBV25-1 and TRBJ1-3 gives the whole variable domain EADIYQTPRYLVIGTGKKITLECSQTMGHDKMYWYQQDPGMELHLIHYSYGVNSTEKGDLSSESTVSRIRTEHFPLTLESARPSHTSQYLCASSDPSRTAGPGNTIYFGEGSWLTVV.